The 24 T cell receptor beta chains presented below share a single source sample, sequenced in a study of naive and memory T cell subsets. Both TRBC1 and TRBC2 were covered by a beta constant-region primer of two equimolar oligonucleotides. TCRdb reprocessed the UMI-ligation and nested PCR reads with MiXCR, giving one entry per CDR3 protein. This table has 140,000 to 150,000 distinct CDR3 sequences, 15% to 20% appearing once. The material sequenced was naive CD4+ T cells from blood. These receptor sequences come from a human donor in good health.

This clonotype appeared a few times. The J gene is TRBJ2-1, the V gene TRBV29-1; TRBD1 might be the D (6 bases). Germline CDR1 and CDR2: SQVTM and ANQGSEA. This CDR3 spans 14 amino acids. V was pared by 6 bases and J by 7 bases, with 19 bases between. The CDR3 sequence is CSVRPRGPQNEQFF. CDR3 nucleotide sequence: TGCAGCGTCCGCCCCAGGGGTCCGCAGAATGAGCAGTTCTTC.

The chain links TRBV7-9 to TRBJ2-7; 8 positions agree with TRBD2. Trimming at V came to 9 bases and at J to 6 bases, leaving 10 bases not matched to a gene. Germline CDR1 reads SEHNR; CDR2 reads FQNEAQ (reference sequence). The length of the CDR3 is 13 residues. CDR3 in DNA: TGTGCCAGTACAGGCGGGAGGTCAAGCGAGCAGTACTTC. This encodes CASTGGRSSEQYF. Full variable domain (remainder filled in from reference TRBV7-9 and TRBJ2-7): DTGVSQNPRHKITKRGQNVTFRCDPISEHNRLYWYRQTLGQGPEFLTYFQNEAQLEKSRLLSDRFSAERPKGSFSTLEIQRTEQGDSAMYLCASTGGRSSEQYFGPGTRLTVT.

This clonotype was seen only a few times. V gene TRBV19 combines with J gene TRBJ2-5, with D possibly being TRBD2 (6 bases). This CDR3 is built from 13 residues. Germline assignment: CDR1 LNHDA and CDR2 SQIVND (reference sequence). Trimming cost V 5 bases and J 5 bases, with 12 bases left between them. CDR3 sequence (DNA): TGTGCCAGTAGTCTTCGGACTACGGAGACCCAGTACTTC. This sequence encodes CASSLRTTETQYF. The full variable domain, rest sourced from reference TRBV19 and TRBJ2-5, is DGGITQSPKYLFRKEGQNVTLSCEQNLNHDAMYWYRQDPGQGLRLIYYSQIVNDFQKGDIAEGYSVSREKKESFPLTVTSAQKNPTAFYLCASSLRTTETQYFGPGTRLLVL.

This clonotype was seen a single time. V is TRBV12-3 or TRBV12-4 and J is TRBJ1-5; the D gene is possibly TRBD1 (5 bases). V was pared by 3 bases and J by 7 bases, with 10 bases between. This CDR3 region has 13 residues. DNA for the CDR3: TGTGCCAGCAGTTTGGGGGGAGGGCAGCCCCAGCATTTT. Translating it yields CASSLGGGQPQHF.

At least ten counts were recorded for this clonotype. This sequence joins TRBV30 and TRBJ2-7; perhaps TRBD2 as D (5 bases). The CDR3 is 11 amino acids. Germline lookup yields CDR1 GTSNPN and CDR2 SVGIG (reference sequence). The germline V and J ends were trimmed by 4 bases and 4 bases, with 8 bases remaining between them. CDR3 sequence: CAWTGLYEQYF. The CDR3 DNA reads TGTGCCTGGACCGGACTTTACGAGCAGTACTTC.

The chain combines TRBV12-3 or TRBV12-4 with TRBJ2-7; D possibly corresponds to TRBD1 (6 bases). The CDR3 consists of 13 residues. Trimming took 5 bases from V and 3 from J, leaving 11 bases between them. The CDR3 loop reads CASSTGLVYEQYF. DNA of the CDR3: TGTGCCAGCAGTACAGGGTTGGTCTACGAGCAGTACTTC.

This clonotype was picked up a small number of times. This sequence joins TRBV19 and TRBJ2-2, with 8 bases fitting TRBD1. The CDR3 is made up of 16 amino acids. Trimming at V came to 3 bases and at J to 5 bases, leaving 8 bases not matched to a gene. The V gene's germline CDR1 is LNHDA and CDR2 SQIVND (reference sequence). CDR3 loop: CASSILTGESTGELFF. The CDR3 DNA reads TGTGCCAGTAGTATCCTGACAGGGGAATCTACCGGGGAGCTGTTTTTT. The variable domain in full, completed from reference TRBV19 and TRBJ2-2, reads DGGITQSPKYLFRKEGQNVTLSCEQNLNHDAMYWYRQDPGQGLRLIYYSQIVNDFQKGDIAEGYSVSREKKESFPLTVTSAQKNPTAFYLCASSILTGESTGELFFGEGSRLTVL.

The rearrangement links TRBV29-1 to TRBJ2-5, with D tentatively TRBD1 or TRBD2 (5 bases each). The CDR3 covers 13 residues. CDR1 is SQVTM, CDR2 ANQGSEA, per germline. V lost 6 bases and J lost 5, with 16 bases in between. The CDR3 sequence: CSVIATWGETQYF. In DNA, the CDR3 is TGCAGCGTGATAGCGACTTGGGGCGAGACCCAGTACTTC.

This clonotype was counted between two and nine times. The chain uses TRBV27 and TRBJ2-3; 11 nucleotides match TRBD2. The CDR3 covers 16 residues. CDR1 is MNHEY, CDR2 SMNVEV, per germline (reference sequence). V was pared by 7 bases and J by 8 bases, with 14 bases of the junction left unmatched. In DNA form, the CDR3 reads TGTGCCAGCAATCGGGCCGGGACTAGCGGAGGTGCTACGCAGTATTTT. It yields the protein CASNRAGTSGGATQYF.

The rearrangement links TRBV9 to TRBJ2-2; 8 bases line up with TRBD1. The germline gives CDR1 SGDLS, CDR2 YYNGEE. The CDR3 is 14 amino acids. V lost 5 bases, J lost 2 bases, and 2 bases stayed unmatched. The DNA for the CDR3 is TGTGCCAGCAGGGACAGGGATAACACCGGGGAGCTGTTTTTT. Translating gives CASRDRDNTGELFF.

A few counts support this clonotype. The CDR3 nucleotides are TGTGCCAGCAATAGCGGGAGATTGGGGTCCTACAATGAGCAGTTCTTC. Translated, it gives CASNSGRLGSYNEQFF. The chain recombines TRBV6-1 with TRBJ2-1; the match to TRBD2 covers 9 bases. Germline assignment: CDR1 MNHNS and CDR2 SASEGT. The CDR3 sequence is 16 residues long. The J segment lost 1 base and the V segment lost 7 bases, leaving 8 bases of the junction unmatched.

This clonotype turned up a few times. The chain employs TRBV29-1 and TRBJ2-4; 7 bases align to TRBD2. This CDR3 is 18 amino acids long. V lost 1 base and J lost 1; bases outside the gene matches: 13. Germline-derived CDR1 and CDR2 are SQVTM and ANQGSEA. The CDR3 spells CSVEGGGGSSLAKNIQYF. CDR3 bases: TGCAGCGTTGAAGGTGGAGGCGGGAGTTCGTTGGCCAAAAACATTCAGTACTTC.

This clonotype was recorded a few times. This chain connects TRBV7-2 to TRBJ2-2, with D perhaps assigned TRBD1 or TRBD2 (5 bases each). CDR3 length: 15 amino acids. Germline V gives CDR1 SGHTA, CDR2 FQGNSA. Trimming stripped 4 bases from V and 1 base from J, with 10 bases between. The DNA for the CDR3 is TGTGCCAGCAGCTGGGGGAAGGGGAACACCGGGGAGCTGTTTTTT. This translates into CASSWGKGNTGELFF. The full variable domain, its missing parts supplied by reference TRBV7-2 and TRBJ2-2, is GAGVSQSPSNKVTEKGKDVELRCDPISGHTALYWYRQSLGQGLEFLIYFQGNSAPDKSGLPSDRFSAERTGGSVSTLTIQRTQQEDSAVYLCASSWGKGNTGELFFGEGSRLTVL.

This clonotype showed up many times. The genes are TRBV10-3 and TRBJ2-3; 7 bases are a match to TRBD1. CDR3 size: 14 residues. Germline V gene lookup returns CDR1 ENHRY and CDR2 SYGVKD. The V gene end was trimmed by 8 bases and the J gene end by 2 bases; junction bases not matched to a gene: 7. DNA for the CDR3: TGTGCCATCTCTAGACAGGGATCCACAGATACGCAGTATTTT. It specifies CAISRQGSTDTQYF.

The CDR3 region is CASSLLGYSSGNQPQHF. CDR3 in DNA: TGTGCCAGCAGTTTACTGGGTTATAGCAGCGGCAATCAGCCCCAGCATTTT. The chain is built from TRBV27 and TRBJ1-5; the D is unclear. The CDR3 covers 17 residues. Germline CDR1 reads MNHEY; CDR2 reads SMNVEV (reference sequence). Trimming took 2 bases from V and 2 from J, leaving 16 bases between them.

This clonotype came up many times. The V and J genes are TRBV9 and TRBJ2-1; maybe TRBD2 (6 bases). This CDR3 is 15 amino acids long. V dropped 0 bases and J dropped 4 bases, with 11 bases sitting between them. CDR1 is SGDLS, CDR2 YYNGEE, per germline. CDR3 sequence: CASSVDGGVYNEQFF. The CDR3 DNA reads TGTGCCAGCAGCGTAGATGGCGGGGTATACAATGAGCAGTTCTTC.

This clonotype was seen more than once but under ten times. The rearrangement joins TRBV18 to TRBJ2-5; a possible D gene is TRBD2 (6 bases). The V end was cut by 0 bases, the J end by 4 bases, with 12 bases between. The germline V gene encodes CDR1 KGHSH and CDR2 LQKENI. The CDR3 spans 15 residues. This chain's CDR3 is CASSPPGLAIETQYF. In nucleotides, the CDR3 is TGTGCCAGCTCACCACCGGGGCTAGCGATAGAGACCCAGTACTTC.

The DNA for the CDR3 is TGTGCCAGCAGCTTAACGGGCGGGACTAGACCCTACGAGCAGTACTTC. Its translation: CASSLTGGTRPYEQYF. V and J are TRBV7-3 and TRBJ2-7; the match to TRBD2 covers 8 bases. Trimming took 0 bases from V and 2 from J; bases not matched to a gene: 6. The CDR3 runs to 16 residues. The germline CDR1 and CDR2 sequences are SGHTA and FQGTGA.

The rearrangement links TRBV6-2 or TRBV6-3 to TRBJ1-5; 9 bases line up with TRBD1. The germline gives CDR1 MNHEY, CDR2 SVGEGT. This CDR3 region has 18 residues. V trimming: 7 bases; J trimming: 0 bases; junction bases outside the gene matches: 13. The CDR3, as DNA: TGTGCCAGCACTTTGCGGGCGACAGGGGGGTCTAGCAATCAGCCCCAGCATTTT. Its protein product is CASTLRATGGSSNQPQHF.

V and J are TRBV15 and TRBJ2-2; maybe TRBD1 (5 bases). Germline V gene lookup returns CDR1 LNHNV and CDR2 YYDKDF (reference sequence). Between the trimmed V and J ends, which lost 5 bases and 4 bases, there was a span of 11 bases. CDR3 length: 14 amino acids. CDR3 residues: CATSSARATGELFF. CDR3 nucleotides: TGTGCCACCAGCTCGGCCAGGGCCACCGGGGAGCTGTTTTTT.

The chain has TRBV20-1 and TRBJ2-1, with 11 bases matching TRBD2. The CDR3 extends over 16 amino acids. Germline V CDR1 and CDR2: DFQATT, SNEGSKA (reference sequence). V lost 6 bases, J lost 2 bases, and 9 bases stayed unmatched. The CDR3 loop reads CSAAAPGLAAYNEQFF. DNA of the CDR3: TGCAGTGCCGCCGCACCGGGACTAGCGGCCTACAATGAGCAGTTCTTC.

The chain links TRBV29-1 to TRBJ2-1; maybe TRBD1 (6 bases). The CDR3 is 13 residues long. In germline, CDR1 is SQVTM, CDR2 ANQGSEA. Trimming pared 1 base from V and 5 bases from J, leaving 9 bases between. CDR3 coding DNA: TGCAGCGTTGAAGGGGACACAAACAATGAGCAGTTCTTC. Its translation is CSVEGDTNNEQFF.

This clonotype was detected ten times or more. The chain carries TRBV14 and TRBJ2-7; the D call may be TRBD1 or TRBD2 (5 bases each). The CDR3 sequence is 15 residues long. Trimming cost V 8 bases and J 6 bases, with 23 bases left between them. Germline V gives CDR1 SGHDN, CDR2 FVKESK. CDR3 bases: TGTGCCAGCCCACCTCCGGGACCGGCCCTAGGCGAGCAGTACTTC. Translated, it gives CASPPPGPALGEQYF.

The chain uses TRBV4-1 and TRBJ2-7; 9 positions agree with TRBD1. V shed 1 base, J shed 7 bases, and the junction held 8 bases outside the gene matches. CDR1 MGHRA and CDR2 YSYEKL come from the germline V gene. This CDR3 has 15 residues. CDR3 in amino acids: CASSQVGTGRREQYF. Written as DNA, the CDR3 is TGCGCCAGCAGCCAAGTCGGGACAGGGCGGCGGGAGCAGTACTTC.